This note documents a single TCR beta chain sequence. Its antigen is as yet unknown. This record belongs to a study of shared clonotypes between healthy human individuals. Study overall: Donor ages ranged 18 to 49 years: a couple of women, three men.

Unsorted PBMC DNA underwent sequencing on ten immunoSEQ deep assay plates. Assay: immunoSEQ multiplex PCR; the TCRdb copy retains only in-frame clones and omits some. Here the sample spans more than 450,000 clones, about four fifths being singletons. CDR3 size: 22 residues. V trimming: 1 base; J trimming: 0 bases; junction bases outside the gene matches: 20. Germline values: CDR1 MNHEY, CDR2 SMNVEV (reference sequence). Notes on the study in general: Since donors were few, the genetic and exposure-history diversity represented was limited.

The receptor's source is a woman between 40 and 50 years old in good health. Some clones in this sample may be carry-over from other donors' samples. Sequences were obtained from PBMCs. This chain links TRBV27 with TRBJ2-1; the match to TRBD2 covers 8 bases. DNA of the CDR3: TGTGCCAGCAGTTTATTCCCCTCATCGGCTAGCGGGTACACTCGCTCCTACAATGAGCAGTTCTTC. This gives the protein CASSLFPSSASGYTRSYNEQFF.